What follows are 27 T cell receptor beta chains derived from one specimen sequenced in a study of shared clonotypes between healthy human individuals. TCRdb keeps only in-frame clones here, not all; method: immunoSEQ multiplex PCR. Here the sample spans 2,100,000 or so clones, under 97% being singletons. The sequencing input was naive CD4+ T cells sorted from blood. Subset: CD45RA+ positively selected. The receptor set was obtained from a man between 18 and 35 years old in good health.

This chain joins TRBV6-5 and TRBJ2-7; 8 bases are shared with TRBD2. CDR1 is MNHEY, CDR2 SVGAGI, per germline. The CDR3 totals 16 residues. V lost 0 bases and J lost 1; bases outside the gene matches: 5. The CDR3 nucleotides are TGTGCCAGCAGTTACTCGACGGGACTAGGGTCCTACGAGCAGTACTTC. This sequence encodes CASSYSTGLGSYEQYF.

The V call is TRBV7-2, the J call TRBJ1-4; D is unclear. The CDR3 spans 15 residues. The ends were cut back, 2 bases at V and 4 bases at J, with 11 bases in the middle. Germline-derived CDR1 and CDR2 are SGHTA and FQGNSA. The CDR3 nucleotides read TGTGCCAGCAGCTTAAGTCCGGCGCTTAATGAAAAACTGTTTTTT. This translates into CASSLSPALNEKLFF.

The V and J genes are TRBV5-1 and TRBJ2-5; no clear D. The germline gives CDR1 SGHRS, CDR2 YFSETQ. There are 14 residues in the CDR3. V shed 0 bases and J shed 5 bases, with 11 bases lying between them. The CDR3 DNA reads TGCGCCAGCAGCTTGGGTTCTTCCCGGGAGACCCAGTACTTC. It translates to CASSLGSSRETQYF.

V and J are TRBV6-1 and TRBJ1-1; tentatively, D is TRBD1 (6 bases). Germline V gene lookup returns CDR1 MNHNS and CDR2 SASEGT. Trimming shortened V by 7 bases and J by 0 bases, and 24 bases separated the two germline ends. There are 18 residues in the CDR3. The chain's CDR3 is CASTEAGEQPYLNTEAFF. The DNA of the CDR3 is TGTGCCAGCACTGAGGCAGGGGAACAGCCGTATCTGAACACTGAAGCTTTCTTT.

This chain uses TRBV6-1 with TRBJ2-2; 9 bases map to TRBD1. The CDR3 length is 17 residues. Germline CDR1 reads MNHNS; CDR2 reads SASEGT. Trimming removed 4 bases from V and 2 bases from J; junction bases left unmatched: 8. CDR3: CASSVTGGPANTGELFF. Here the CDR3 DNA reads TGTGCCAGCAGTGTAACAGGGGGCCCAGCTAACACCGGGGAGCTGTTTTTT.

The chain joins TRBV5-4 to TRBJ1-6; D is unresolved. V was trimmed by 1 base and J by 5 bases, leaving 7 bases between them. Looked up from germline, CDR1 is SGHNT and CDR2 is YYREEE (reference sequence). CDR3 length: 14 amino acids. CDR3 residues: CASSLFWDNSPLHF. Here the CDR3 DNA reads TGTGCCAGCAGCTTGTTTTGGGATAATTCACCCCTCCACTTT.

This clone was counted a few times. Other DNA variants within this sample encode the same CDR3. This chain connects TRBV5-1 to TRBJ1-6, with 11 bases lining up with TRBD1. This CDR3 contains 14 residues. Germline V gene data show CDR1 as SGHRS and CDR2 as YFSETQ. Trimming removed 3 bases from V and 13 bases from J; junction bases left unmatched: 6. CDR3 nucleotide sequence: TGCGCCAGCAGCTCAGGACAGGGGGCGTCTCCCCTCCACTTT. Its protein product is CASSSGQGASPLHF.

The genes are TRBV6-6 and TRBJ2-1; 11 nucleotides align to TRBD2. The CDR3 is 15 amino acids. Per the germline V gene, CDR1 is MNHNY and CDR2 is SVGAGI (reference sequence). V lost 6 bases and J lost 4; bases outside the gene matches: 5. DNA for the CDR3: TGTGCCAGCAGGGATACTAGCGGGAGTTACAATGAGCAGTTCTTC. As protein: CASRDTSGSYNEQFF.

The CDR3 DNA reads as TGTGCCAGCTCACCACTTACAGGAGTCGCAACTAATGAAAAACTGTTTTTT. The encoded protein is CASSPLTGVATNEKLFF. V and J are TRBV18 and TRBJ1-4; D may be TRBD1 (5 bases). Trimming shortened V by 1 base and J by 0 bases, and 12 bases separated the two germline ends. The V gene's germline CDR1 is KGHSH and CDR2 LQKENI. The CDR3 consists of 17 residues.

This chain links TRBV5-4 with TRBJ2-5; 10 nucleotides align to TRBD2. The CDR3 contains 16 residues. Germline V gene lookup returns CDR1 SGHNT and CDR2 YYREEE (reference sequence). Trimming removed 4 bases from V and 5 bases from J; junction bases left unmatched: 11. The CDR3 region is CASSGRERGGMETQYF. The CDR3 coding sequence is TGTGCCAGCAGCGGCAGAGAGCGGGGGGGCATGGAGACCCAGTACTTC.

The chain employs TRBV10-3 and TRBJ1-1, with D possibly being TRBD1 (5 bases). Germline assignment: CDR1 ENHRY and CDR2 SYGVKD. This CDR3 is 12 amino acids long. V shed 10 bases and J shed 3 bases, with 12 bases lying between them. The CDR3 nucleotides are TGTGCCACGACCCGAGGGGACACTGAAGCTTTCTTT. Translating it yields CATTRGDTEAFF.

The gene calls are TRBV6-5 and TRBJ1-1, with no clear D. V lost 7 bases to trimming and J lost 0 bases, with 9 bases between them. Germline V gene data show CDR1 as MNHEY and CDR2 as SVGAGI. The CDR3 has 13 amino acids. The chain's CDR3 is CASTYGLNTEAFF. The CDR3 coding sequence is TGTGCCAGCACCTACGGTCTGAACACTGAAGCTTTCTTT.

The genes are TRBV21-1 and TRBJ2-7; the table gives TRBD2 as D, unverified against the DNA. TRBV21-1 is termed a pseudogene. The CDR3 sequence is 15 residues long. Here the CDR3 DNA reads TGTGCCAGCAGCACCCAACCCCCTAGTGCCTACGAGCAGTACTTC. Translation gives CASSTQPPSAYEQYF.

The V and J genes are TRBV19 and TRBJ1-6; 8 bases fit TRBD1. J lost 5 bases, V lost 2 bases, and 5 bases had no gene match. The CDR3 sequence is 16 residues long. In germline, CDR1 is LNHDA, CDR2 SQIVND (reference sequence). The CDR3 is CASSITGGRDNSPLHF. Written as DNA, the CDR3 is TGTGCCAGTAGTATAACAGGGGGACGCGATAATTCACCCCTCCACTTT.

CDR3 loop: CASSGSNLGADTQYF. The DNA of the CDR3 is TGTGCCAGTAGTGGAAGCAACTTAGGGGCAGATACGCAGTATTTT. The chain carries TRBV19 and TRBJ2-3, with D possibly being TRBD1 (5 bases). V shed 5 bases and J shed 4 bases, with 16 bases lying between them. There are 15 residues in the CDR3. Germline CDR1 is LNHDA and CDR2 is SQIVND (reference sequence).

This chain connects TRBV2 to TRBJ2-5; 9 nucleotides agree with TRBD1. The CDR3 runs to 16 residues. Germline trimming cut 8 bases from V and 5 bases from J; bases unmatched to any gene: 15. From germline, CDR1 is SNHLY and CDR2 FYNNEI. CDR3 loop: CASSIPGQGLGETQYF. The DNA of the CDR3 is TGTGCCAGCTCGATCCCGGGACAGGGTTTGGGGGAGACCCAGTACTTC.

The chain links TRBV6-1 to TRBJ2-1, with 7 bases that match TRBD2. Germline V gene lookup returns CDR1 MNHNS and CDR2 SASEGT. This CDR3 has 14 residues. V was pared by 7 bases and J by 7 bases, with 10 bases of the junction left unmatched. The chain's CDR3 is CASMAGDVGNEQFF. In nucleotides, the CDR3 is TGTGCCAGCATGGCGGGAGACGTCGGGAATGAGCAGTTCTTC.

The rearrangement uses TRBV4-2 and TRBJ2-5, with 12 bases fitting TRBD2. This CDR3 spans 16 amino acids. The V segment lost 3 bases and the J segment 1 base; nucleotides outside the gene matches: 3. Germline CDR1 is LGHNA and CDR2 is YNFKEQ. CDR3 region: CASSHKLAGGQETQYF. In nucleotides, the CDR3 is TGTGCCAGCAGCCACAAACTAGCGGGGGGCCAAGAGACCCAGTACTTC.

CDR3 sequence: CASSQGQTTNEKLFF. The CDR3 DNA reads as TGCGCCAGCAGCCAGGGACAGACAACTAATGAAAAACTGTTTTTT. The gene calls are TRBV4-1 and TRBJ1-4; 7 positions agree with TRBD1. The ends lost 3 bases at V and 0 bases at J; junction bases unmatched: 1. The CDR3 is 15 residues long. Looked up from germline, CDR1 is MGHRA and CDR2 is YSYEKL.

The V call is TRBV5-1, the J call TRBJ1-6; D gene uncertain. Trimming removed 4 bases at V and 4 bases at J, with 15 bases between. In germline, CDR1 is SGHRS, CDR2 YFSETQ. This CDR3 region has 16 residues. The CDR3 loop reads CASSLAGVRYNSPLHF. CDR3 DNA: TGCGCCAGCAGCCTTGCAGGAGTGCGGTATAATTCACCCCTCCACTTT.

The genes are TRBV5-1 and TRBJ1-2; possible D gene TRBD1, 5 bases. This CDR3 has 18 residues. Germline assignment: CDR1 SGHRS and CDR2 YFSETQ. Trimming removed 4 bases from V and 0 bases from J, with 22 bases in between. This CDR3 reads CASSIAGRWPATNYGYTF. The CDR3 nucleotides are TGCGCCAGCAGCATAGCGGGACGATGGCCAGCAACTAACTATGGCTACACCTTC.

The gene calls are TRBV5-1 and TRBJ1-1; 9 positions agree with TRBD1. V gave up 4 bases and J gave up 4 bases; unmatched junction bases: 8. Germline V gene sequence: CDR1 SGHRS, CDR2 YFSETQ. The CDR3 is 15 residues long. In nucleotides, the CDR3 is TGCGCCAGCAGCACGGGACAGGGAAGGGGCACTGAAGCTTTCTTT. Translated, it gives CASSTGQGRGTEAFF.

The J gene is TRBJ2-7, the V gene TRBV7-9; no firm D call. V lost 5 bases and J lost 3, with 14 bases in between. Germline V gene lookup returns CDR1 SEHNR and CDR2 FQNEAQ (reference sequence). The CDR3 is 14 residues long. DNA of the CDR3: TGTGCCAGCAGCCTCCAGAGTCTGCACTACGAGCAGTACTTC. Amino acid sequence: CASSLQSLHYEQYF.

CDR3 DNA: TGTGCCAGCAGTTTACCAGGGGGCTTCTATGGCTACACCTTC. It codes for CASSLPGGFYGYTF. The V gene is TRBV28, the J gene TRBJ1-2, with TRBD1 matching over 8 bases. The CDR3 consists of 14 residues. J lost 4 bases, V lost 2 bases, and 3 bases had no gene match. CDR1 and CDR2 from the germline V gene are MDHEN and SYDVKM.

With regard to this clone: Other DNA sequences from this sample encode an identical CDR3 as well. The chain employs TRBV7-8 and TRBJ2-3; D gene ambiguous. Germline CDR1 reads SGHVS; CDR2 reads FQNEAQ. CDR3 length equals 12 residues. The germline V and J ends were trimmed by 2 bases and 5 bases, with 5 bases remaining between them. DNA for the CDR3: TGTGCCAGCAGCTTAAAAGGAGATACGCAGTATTTT. This codes for CASSLKGDTQYF.

The gene calls are TRBV10-1 and TRBJ2-1, with D tentatively TRBD1 (6 bases). The CDR3 is 13 residues long. Germline V gives CDR1 WNHNN, CDR2 SYGVQD (reference sequence). Trimming took off 6 bases at V and 10 bases at J, with 16 bases between the two ends. In DNA form, the CDR3 reads TGCGCCAGCAGCCCCGACAGGCTGGGAGAGCAGTTCTTC. Its protein product is CASSPDRLGEQFF.

V and J are TRBV29-1 and TRBJ2-3, with D possibly matching TRBD2 (6 bases). This CDR3 spans 15 amino acids. V lost 6 bases and J 2 bases, leaving 18 bases between the germline ends. Germline assignment: CDR1 SQVTM and CDR2 ANQGSEA. The CDR3 reads CSVTSGFLFTDTQYF. CDR3 bases: TGCAGCGTGACGAGCGGGTTCCTTTTCACAGATACGCAGTATTTT.